This entry lists 20 T cell receptor beta chains sequenced from one sample in a study of identical twins. TCRdb itself ran the 5' RACE reads through MiXCR, one entry per CDR3 protein. The data hold approximately 530,000 distinct CDR3 sequences, with about a fifth observed a single time. These data were also reused for a study on yellow fever vaccine responses in identical twins.

The specimen was CD4+ T cells sorted from blood. These receptors originate from a woman in her late teens or twenties in good health.

This chain links TRBV5-1 with TRBJ2-1; no clear D gene. Trimming left V 2 bases short and J 8 bases short, with 11 bases between. Per germline, CDR1 SGHRS and CDR2 YFSETQ. The CDR3 has 13 residues. The CDR3 is CASSFILSDEQFF. In DNA, the CDR3 is TGCGCCAGCAGCTTCATCTTATCGGATGAGCAGTTCTTC.

The CDR3 bases are TGTGCCAGCACACCGACGGGGGCGGTCTACGAGCAGTACGTC. This gives the protein CASTPTGAVYEQYV. The rearrangement joins TRBV28 to TRBJ2-7, with D perhaps given as TRBD1 or TRBD2 (6 bases each). V lost 7 bases and J 3 bases, leaving 16 bases between the germline ends. Germline-derived CDR1 and CDR2 are MDHEN and SYDVKM. The CDR3 spans 14 residues.

This clonotype was counted only a few times. The gene calls are TRBV6-1 and TRBJ1-1; 7 bases are shared with TRBD1. CDR1 is MNHNS and CDR2 is SASEGT in the germline V gene. J lost 5 bases, V lost 2 bases, and 5 bases had no gene match. The CDR3 length is 14 residues. This chain's CDR3 is CASSEISRGTEAFF. As DNA, the CDR3 is TGTGCCAGCAGTGAAATATCCAGGGGGACTGAAGCTTTCTTT.

In this sample, this clonotype turned up a few times. The chain employs TRBV21-1 and TRBJ2-3; TRBD1 is the table's D call and was not checked against the DNA. TRBV21-1 is assigned pseudogene status. The CDR3 extends over 18 amino acids. The CDR3 region has the DNA TGTGCCAGCAGCAAAAGGGCGGGACAGGGGCACCTGAATGATACGCAGTATTTT. As protein: CASSKRAGQGHLNDTQYF.

This clonotype occurred a few times. The chain is built from TRBV2 and TRBJ2-7, with D possibly matching TRBD1 (6 bases). The germline V and J ends were trimmed by 1 base and 2 bases, with 12 bases remaining between them. This CDR3 is 15 amino acids long. Per germline, CDR1 SNHLY and CDR2 FYNNEI. CDR3 in amino acids: CASSEVPDSTYEQYF. The CDR3 nucleotides are TGTGCCAGCAGTGAAGTCCCGGACAGCACCTACGAGCAGTACTTC.

The chain uses TRBV7-2 and TRBJ1-1, with D uncertain. CDR1 is SGHTA, CDR2 FQGNSA, per germline. This CDR3 region has 15 residues. V lost 1 base and J 0 bases, leaving 9 bases between the germline ends. CDR3 bases: TGTGCCAGCAGCTTAGTTGGAGCTCTGAACACTGAAGCTTTCTTT. It codes for CASSLVGALNTEAFF. Filled out from reference TRBV7-2 and TRBJ1-1, the complete variable domain reads GAGVSQSPSNKVTEKGKDVELRCDPISGHTALYWYRQSLGQGLEFLIYFQGNSAPDKSGLPSDRFSAERTGGSVSTLTIQRTQQEDSAVYLCASSLVGALNTEAFFGQGTRLTVV.

A note on this clonotype: One end of the junction varies from germline; a read error may be responsible. The chain links TRBV2 to TRBJ2-5; D is unresolved. The CDR3 has 13 residues. Germline V lookup: CDR1 SNHLY, CDR2 FYNNEI. The CDR3 here is CASGERIQETQYF. The DNA for the CDR3 is TGTGCCAGCGGTGAAAGAATTCAAGAGACCCAGTACTTC.

The chain uses TRBV20-1 and TRBJ2-2; D ambiguous. Germline loops: CDR1 DFQATT, CDR2 SNEGSKA (reference sequence). Trimming pared 1 base from V and 7 bases from J, leaving 13 bases between. The CDR3 loop spans 14 amino acids. CDR3 region: CSARAGPISGELFF. CDR3 in DNA: TGCAGTGCTAGAGCTGGGCCGATTAGCGGGGAGCTGTTTTTT.

The rearrangement links TRBV29-1 to TRBJ2-3; TRBD2 agrees at 9 bases. The V segment lost 7 bases and the J segment 6 bases; nucleotides outside the gene matches: 11. Per germline, CDR1 SQVTM and CDR2 ANQGSEA. This CDR3 has 14 residues. The CDR3 coding sequence is TGCAGCGGCCTATGGGGACTAGCTGACGATACGCAGTATTTT. Protein product: CSGLWGLADDTQYF.

This clonotype was seen at least ten times. This rearrangement joins TRBV11-2 to TRBJ2-3; D might be TRBD1 or TRBD2, each matching 6 bases. The V end lost 5 bases, the J end lost 0 bases, and 9 bases lay between the germline ends. This CDR3 is built from 14 residues. Germline V gives CDR1 SGHAT, CDR2 FQNNGV. CDR3 residues: CASSRGLSTDTQYF. The CDR3 nucleotides are TGTGCCAGCAGCCGGGGGCTTAGCACAGATACGCAGTATTTT. The full variable domain, with the rest looked up from reference TRBV11-2 and TRBJ2-3, is EAGVAQSPRYKIIEKRQSVAFWCNPISGHATLYWYQQILGQGPKLLIQFQNNGVVDDSQLPKDRFSAERLKGVDSTLKIQPAKLEDSAVYLCASSRGLSTDTQYFGPGTRLTVL.

The chain joins TRBV7-2 to TRBJ2-1; D is uncertain. CDR1 is SGHTA and CDR2 is FQGNSA in the germline V gene. The CDR3 sequence is 12 residues long. The V end lost 4 bases, the J end lost 8 bases, and 9 bases lay between the germline ends. This CDR3 reads CASSSKRYEQFF. The CDR3 DNA is TGTGCCAGCAGCTCAAAGAGGTATGAGCAGTTCTTC.

In DNA, the CDR3 is TGCAGTGCTAGAGTTGGGGCTAGCGCAGATACGCAGTATTTT. As protein: CSARVGASADTQYF. The V and J genes are TRBV20-1 and TRBJ2-3; D is perhaps TRBD2 (6 bases). V was shortened by 1 base and J by 4 bases, with 12 bases between the two germline ends. The CDR3 length is 14 residues. Germline CDR1 reads DFQATT; CDR2 reads SNEGSKA (reference sequence).

CDR3 protein: CSASRTVTYEQYF. As DNA, the CDR3 is TGCAGTGCTAGCCGGACTGTTACCTACGAGCAGTACTTC. This rearrangement joins TRBV20-1 to TRBJ2-7, with D tentatively TRBD2 (5 bases). Germline CDR1 is DFQATT and CDR2 is SNEGSKA (reference sequence). Trimming took 3 bases from V and 2 from J, leaving 11 bases between them. This CDR3 comprises 13 residues.

This clonotype was counted a few times. The CDR3, as DNA: TGTGCCAGCAGCCCCTCTATAGCAGGGATTAGTGAGCAGTTCTTC. Translated, it gives CASSPSIAGISEQFF. The chain uses TRBV7-2 and TRBJ2-1; D is perhaps TRBD1 (5 bases). The CDR3 length is 15 residues. V was shortened by 5 bases and J by 9 bases, with 20 bases between the two germline ends. CDR1 and CDR2 from the germline V gene are SGHTA and FQGNSA.

The chain employs TRBV18 and TRBJ2-7; the D gene is possibly TRBD1 (5 bases). Per the germline V gene, CDR1 is KGHSH and CDR2 is LQKENI. V was trimmed by 3 bases and J by 5 bases, leaving 17 bases between them. This CDR3 spans 15 amino acids. The CDR3 nucleotides are TGTGCCAGCTCACCCGGGTTGGCAGGGTCCCACGAGCAGTACTTC. This translates into CASSPGLAGSHEQYF.

The chain joins TRBV29-1 to TRBJ2-3; D remains unclear. The ends were cut back, 6 bases at V and 6 bases at J, with 10 bases in the middle. From germline, CDR1 is SQVTM and CDR2 ANQGSEA. The CDR3 is 11 residues long. The CDR3 loop reads CSVRMGDTQYF. CDR3 bases: TGCAGCGTGCGCATGGGGGATACGCAGTATTTT.

This clonotype has only a few counts. The chain uses TRBV24-1 and TRBJ2-3; 8 positions agree with TRBD1. Germline CDR1 reads KGHDR; CDR2 reads SFDVKD. J was trimmed by 0 bases and V by 0 bases; bases with no gene match: 4. This CDR3 has 17 amino acids. CDR3 DNA sequence: TGTGCCACCAGTGATTTGCCCAGGGGGCCTAGCACAGATACGCAGTATTTT. It is translated as CATSDLPRGPSTDTQYF.

The rearrangement links TRBV10-3 to TRBJ2-5; 10 bases fit TRBD2. From germline, CDR1 is ENHRY and CDR2 SYGVKD. CDR3 length: 13 amino acids. The V gene end was trimmed by 10 bases and the J gene end by 2 bases; junction bases not matched to a gene: 4. Here the CDR3 DNA reads TGTGCCACCAAGACTAGCGGGCAAGAGACCCAGTACTTC. The encoded protein is CATKTSGQETQYF.

The J gene is TRBJ1-2, the V gene TRBV12-3 or TRBV12-4; D uncertain. V gave up 5 bases and J gave up 7 bases, with 17 bases separating them. The CDR3 has 14 amino acids. The CDR3 DNA sequence: TGTGCCAGCAGTCTATATCAATCCAAGGGTGGCTACACCTTC. Translation gives CASSLYQSKGGYTF.

In its sample, this clonotype was seen a few times. The rearrangement links TRBV29-1 to TRBJ2-7; 8 bases match TRBD1. CDR1 SQVTM and CDR2 ANQGSEA come from the germline V gene. J was trimmed by 0 bases and V by 3 bases; bases with no gene match: 10. The CDR3 runs to 16 residues. This CDR3 reads CSVDGRDRMSSYEQYF. In DNA form, the CDR3 reads TGCAGCGTTGACGGCCGGGACAGGATGAGCTCCTACGAGCAGTACTTC.